This TCR beta chain was obtained from a study of graft-versus-host responses after intestinal transplantation. Study at large: Anti-thymocyte globulin was used for induction in all recipients, who then took tacrolimus and steroids for 3 to 4 years.

Sequenced by immunoSEQ multiplex PCR; TCRdb stores in-frame clones only, minus some. Seen here are under 85,000 clones, roughly 88% observed once, and the top ten hold approximately 1.3%. A remark on this clone: Its antigen is currently unknown. Compared with germline, one end of the junction differs, possibly owing to a read error.

This CDR3 has 13 amino acids. Germline V gives CDR1 SGDLS, CDR2 YYNGEE. The study's findings and limits: Investigators detected GvH clones in recipient marrow, with some emerging earlier in ileum or blood.

The starting material was unstimulated CD8+ T cells sorted from spleen or lymph node cells, obtained before intestinal transplant. V usage is TRBV9 and J usage is TRBJ1-3; no definite D call. This clonotype was obtained from a human donor who received an intestinal transplant. Written as DNA, the CDR3 is TGTGCCAGCAGCGTAGCCTCTCGAAACACCATATATTTT. This gives the protein CASSVASRNTIYF.